The entry below gives a single T cell receptor (beta chain) sequence along with its context. As yet, its antigen is unknown. This sample was taken from a study of shared clonotypes between healthy human individuals. The junction had 7 bases not matched to a gene; V was cut back by 10 bases and J by 1 base. The CDR3 contains 16 residues. The germline V gene encodes CDR1 LNHDA and CDR2 SQIVND (reference sequence). This was a deep-level run. TCRdb keeps only in-frame clones here, not all; method: immunoSEQ multiplex PCR. The table shows fewer than 550,000 clones, with 60% to 80% occurring only once. Study-wide findings and caveats: The study drew on few donors, limiting represented genetic and exposure-history diversity. Clonotype sharing among donors likely depends on sequencing depth.

The sequencing sample was made of PBMCs. This receptor was obtained from a woman aged 40-49 years in good health. Some clones in this sample may be carry-over from other donors' samples. The V and J genes are TRBV19 and TRBJ2-2; 12 nucleotides match TRBD1. The CDR3 region is CATSGTGGENTGELFF. CDR3 DNA: TGTGCCACGTCCGGGACAGGGGGCGAGAACACCGGGGAGCTGTTTTTT.